This paragraph reports one T cell receptor beta chain. Trimming cost V 2 bases and J 9 bases; bases outside gene matches: 4. Germline V CDR1 and CDR2: MDHEN, SYDVKM. The CDR3 is made up of 13 amino acids. Primers for the PCR totalled 60 Vbeta and 13 Jbeta. Sequenced by immunoSEQ multiplex PCR; TCRdb stores in-frame clones only, minus some. This sample has over 120,000 clones, with over 65% found just once. This record comes from a study of cytomegalovirus exposure and HLA in healthy donors. V and J are TRBV28 and TRBJ2-7; 10 nucleotides align to TRBD1. Source material: PBMCs. The origin of this receptor is a female donor in good health and CMV-seronegative. CDR3 nucleotide sequence: TGTGCCAGCAGTTTAGGGACAGGGGTAGGGCAGTACTTC. Residues: CASSLGTGVGQYF.